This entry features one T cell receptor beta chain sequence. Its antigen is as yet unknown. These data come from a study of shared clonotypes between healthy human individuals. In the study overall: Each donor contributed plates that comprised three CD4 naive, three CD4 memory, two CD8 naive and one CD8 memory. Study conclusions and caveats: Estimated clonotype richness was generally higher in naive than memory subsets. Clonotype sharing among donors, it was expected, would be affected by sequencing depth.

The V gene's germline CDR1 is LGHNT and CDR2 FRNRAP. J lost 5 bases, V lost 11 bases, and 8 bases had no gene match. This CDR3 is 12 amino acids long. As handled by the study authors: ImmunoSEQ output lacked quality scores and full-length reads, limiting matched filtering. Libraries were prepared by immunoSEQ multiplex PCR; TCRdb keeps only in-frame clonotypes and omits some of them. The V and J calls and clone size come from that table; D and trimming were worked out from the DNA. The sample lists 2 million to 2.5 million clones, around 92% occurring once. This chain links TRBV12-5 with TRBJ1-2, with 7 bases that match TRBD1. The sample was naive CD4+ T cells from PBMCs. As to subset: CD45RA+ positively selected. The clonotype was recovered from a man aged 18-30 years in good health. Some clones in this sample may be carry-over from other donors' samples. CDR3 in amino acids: CAPDRVGYGYTF. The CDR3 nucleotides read TGTGCTCCTGACAGGGTAGGGTATGGCTACACCTTC.